The 3 T cell receptor beta chains reported below all come from one sample, sequenced in a study of T cell responses to AZD1222 COVID-19 vaccine. TCRdb's table, derived via immunoSEQ multiplex PCR, lists solely in-frame clones and lacks some. The sample lists about 150,000 clones; roughly 82% were seen once. The sample here was peripheral blood, taken on day 0 of AZD1222 vaccination. The receptors stem from an adult in good health.

The V gene is TRBV27, the J gene TRBJ1-2; D not resolved. V was shortened by 6 bases and J by 8 bases, with 10 bases between the two germline ends. CDR1 is MNHEY and CDR2 is SMNVEV in the germline V gene (reference sequence). The CDR3 spans 11 residues. The CDR3 here is CASRTLWGYTF. The CDR3 region has the DNA TGTGCCAGCAGGACGTTGTGGGGCTACACCTTC.

CDR3 sequence (DNA): TGCAGTGCTAGTTGGGGTAGCAATCAGCCCCAGCATTTT. Protein product: CSASWGSNQPQHF. The chain is built from TRBV20-1 and TRBJ1-5, with D uncertain. The CDR3 has 13 residues. The germline V gene encodes CDR1 DFQATT and CDR2 SNEGSKA (reference sequence). With 3 bases removed from V and 0 bases from J, the gap between germline ends came to 6 bases.

This chain connects TRBV28 to TRBJ1-4; TRBD1 is a possible D gene (6 bases). Germline V CDR1 and CDR2: MDHEN, SYDVKM. This CDR3 comprises 16 residues. V lost 2 bases and J 0 bases, leaving 10 bases between the germline ends. CDR3 region: CASSLDRPTTNEKLFF. In DNA, the CDR3 is TGTGCCAGCAGTTTAGACAGGCCTACAACTAATGAAAAACTGTTTTTT.